The clone carrying this TCR beta chain has only a few counts. This sample is part of a study of blood T cells in healthy people across ages. Every donor contributed approximately 10 milliliters of peripheral blood by blood draw. A second PCR of about 6 to 11 cycles used a sample-barcoded 5' primer and a J-beta primer mix. One entry per CDR3 protein results from TCRdb running MiXCR on the 5' RACE reads. The sample lists fewer than 1 million distinct CDR3 sequences; 40% to 50% were seen once. This receptor was identified in a man aged 60-69 years in good health. Sequencing was done on a sample of blood.

The CDR3 loop reads CAISRKTQGEQYF. CDR3 nucleotides: TGTGCCATCAGTCGAAAGACCCAGGGCGAGCAGTACTTC. The chain links TRBV10-3 to TRBJ2-5, with a possible D match to TRBD1 (5 bases). The DNA end is more similar to TRBJ2-7, so the J call may be wrong. This CDR3 region has 13 residues. Per the germline V gene, CDR1 is ENHRY and CDR2 is SYGVKD.